What follows describes a single T cell receptor beta chain. The data stem from a study of early T cells in non-severe SARS-CoV-2 infection. The wider study: Chains from this unsorted whole-blood bulk RNA could not be paired.

Unique molecular identifier tags were affixed to discrete cDNA molecules. TCRdb itself ran the 5' RACE reads through MiXCR, one entry per CDR3 protein. The sample includes about 60,000 distinct CDR3 sequences, roughly 13% of them seen just once. The material sequenced was whole blood. This receptor was identified in an adult who was a healthcare worker with PCR-confirmed SARS-CoV-2 infection or an uninfected control (not recorded which).

This chain's CDR3 is CASSQGHGTSFNYGYTF. DNA for the CDR3: TGTGCCAGCAGCCAAGGGCACGGGACCTCCTTTAACTATGGCTACACCTTC. V and J are TRBV4-2 and TRBJ1-2, with D maybe TRBD1 (5 bases). Germline CDR1 and CDR2: LGHNA and YNFKEQ. V lost 1 base to trimming and J lost 1 base, with 16 bases between them. The CDR3 is 17 residues long.